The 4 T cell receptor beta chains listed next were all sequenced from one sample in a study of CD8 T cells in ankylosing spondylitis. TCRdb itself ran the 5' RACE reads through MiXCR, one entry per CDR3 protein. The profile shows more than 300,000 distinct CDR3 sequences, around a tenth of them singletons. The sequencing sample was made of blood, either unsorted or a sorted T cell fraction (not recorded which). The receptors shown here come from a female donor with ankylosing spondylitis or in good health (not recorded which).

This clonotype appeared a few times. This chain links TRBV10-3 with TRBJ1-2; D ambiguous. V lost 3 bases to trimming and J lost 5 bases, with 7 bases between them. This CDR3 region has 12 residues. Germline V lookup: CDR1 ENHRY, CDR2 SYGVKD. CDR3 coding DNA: TGTGCCATCAGTGATGACGGTTATGGCTACACCTTC. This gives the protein CAISDDGYGYTF.

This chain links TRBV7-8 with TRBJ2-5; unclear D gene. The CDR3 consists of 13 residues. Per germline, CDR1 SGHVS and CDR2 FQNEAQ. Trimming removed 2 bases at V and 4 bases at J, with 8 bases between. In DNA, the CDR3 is TGTGCCAGCAGCTTATCGGCACTAGAGACCCAGTACTTC. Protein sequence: CASSLSALETQYF.

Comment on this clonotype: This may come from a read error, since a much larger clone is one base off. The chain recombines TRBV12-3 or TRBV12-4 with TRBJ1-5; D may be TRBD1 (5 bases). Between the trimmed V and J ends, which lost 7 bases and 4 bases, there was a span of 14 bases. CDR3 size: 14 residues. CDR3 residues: CASTGQEGNQPQHF. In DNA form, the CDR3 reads TGTGCCAGCACGGGCCAGGAGGGGAATCAGCCCCAGCATTTT.

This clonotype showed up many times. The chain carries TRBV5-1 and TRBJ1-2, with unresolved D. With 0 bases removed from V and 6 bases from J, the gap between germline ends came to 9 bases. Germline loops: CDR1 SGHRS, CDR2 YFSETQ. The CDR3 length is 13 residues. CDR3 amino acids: CASSLDFTDGYTF. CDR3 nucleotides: TGCGCCAGCAGCTTGGATTTTACTGATGGCTACACCTTC.